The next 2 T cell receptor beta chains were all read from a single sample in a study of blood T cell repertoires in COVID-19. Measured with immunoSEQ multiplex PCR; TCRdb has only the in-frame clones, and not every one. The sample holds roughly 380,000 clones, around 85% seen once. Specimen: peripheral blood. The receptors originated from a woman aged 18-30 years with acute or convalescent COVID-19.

The CDR3 coding sequence is TGTGCCTGGAGTCGTGGCGGGGCTAGCGGGGGAGCAACCTACGAGCAGTACTTC. Protein sequence: CAWSRGGASGGATYEQYF. The rearrangement links TRBV30 to TRBJ2-7, with 10 bases identical to TRBD2. V trimming: 2 bases; J trimming: 2 bases; junction bases outside the gene matches: 15. The CDR3 is 18 residues long. CDR1 and CDR2 from the germline V gene are GTSNPN and SVGIG (reference sequence).

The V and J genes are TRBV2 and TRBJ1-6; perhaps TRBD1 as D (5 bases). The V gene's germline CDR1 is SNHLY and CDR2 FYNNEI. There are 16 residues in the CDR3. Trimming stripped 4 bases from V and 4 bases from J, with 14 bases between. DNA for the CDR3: TGTGCCAGCAGTGGATCCGAAAGGGGTTATAATTCACCCCTCCACTTT. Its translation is CASSGSERGYNSPLHF.